This entry lists 26 T cell receptor beta chains sequenced from one sample in a study of blood T cells in healthy people across ages. With a J-beta primer mix and a sample-barcoded 5' primer, a second PCR ran 7 to 11 cycles. TCRdb analysed the 5' RACE reads with MiXCR anew, one entry per CDR3 protein. The data hold about 1.6 million distinct CDR3 sequences, with roughly 32% observed a single time. Sequenced material: blood. The origin of the receptors is a woman in her twenties or thirties in good health.

A few counts support this clonotype. This chain joins TRBV27 and TRBJ1-1; D is ambiguous. V lost 6 bases to trimming and J lost 1 base, with 12 bases between them. Germline V lookup: CDR1 MNHEY, CDR2 SMNVEV (reference sequence). The CDR3 length is 14 residues. This CDR3 is CASSPELGNTEAFF. In DNA form, the CDR3 reads TGTGCCAGCAGCCCAGAGTTAGGGAACACTGAAGCTTTCTTT.

The chain has TRBV29-1 and TRBJ2-1; 11 bases agree with TRBD2. The germline V gene encodes CDR1 SQVTM and CDR2 ANQGSEA. This CDR3 region has 18 residues. The V and J ends lost 0 bases and 0 bases, in that order; junction bases with no gene match: 7. CDR3 region: CSVEESDSGGASYNEQFF. Written as DNA, the CDR3 is TGCAGCGTTGAAGAATCCGATAGCGGGGGGGCCTCCTACAATGAGCAGTTCTTC.

This clonotype was recorded many times. The CDR3: CAIRSSRETDTQYF. The CDR3 DNA follows: TGTGCCATCAGGAGTTCCCGGGAGACAGATACGCAGTATTTT. This chain joins TRBV10-3 and TRBJ2-3; possibly TRBD2 for D (6 bases). CDR1 ENHRY and CDR2 SYGVKD come from the germline V gene. V dropped 6 bases and J dropped 3 bases, with 13 bases sitting between them. There are 14 residues in the CDR3.

This clonotype was recorded a few times. The chain combines TRBV13 with TRBJ2-7; 11 nucleotides agree with TRBD2. The CDR3 totals 16 residues. Germline CDR1 and CDR2: PRHDT and FYEKMQ (reference sequence). The V gene end was trimmed by 3 bases and the J gene end by 2 bases; junction bases not matched to a gene: 6. The CDR3 DNA is TGTGCCAGCAGCTTTACTAGCGGGGGCTCACCCTACGAGCAGTACTTC. Its protein product is CASSFTSGGSPYEQYF.

To note about this clonotype: Since a much larger clone is just one base distant, this may be a read error. The gene calls are TRBV4-1 and TRBJ2-1; the D gene is possibly TRBD2 (6 bases). The CDR3 sequence is 18 residues long. CDR1 is MGHRA and CDR2 is YSYEKL in the germline V gene. CDR3 DNA sequence: TGCGCCCGCAGCCAAGAGTCTCCCCGGGAGCGAGGAGGCAATGAGCAGTTCTTC. This gives the protein CARSQESPRERGGNEQFF.

The chain joins TRBV2 to TRBJ1-2; possible D gene TRBD1, 5 bases. This CDR3 has 16 amino acids. Germline assignment: CDR1 SNHLY and CDR2 FYNNEI. Trimming pared 2 bases from V and 4 bases from J, leaving 17 bases between. The CDR3 sequence: CASSEIGGNSAYGYTF. CDR3 bases: TGTGCCAGCAGTGAAATTGGGGGGAATAGTGCCTATGGCTACACCTTC. Full variable domain (rest looked up from reference TRBV2 and TRBJ1-2): EPEVTQTPSHQVTQMGQEVILRCVPISNHLYFYWYRQILGQKVEFLVSFYNNEISEKSEIFDDQFSVERPDGSNFTLKIRSTKLEDSAMYFCASSEIGGNSAYGYTFGSGTRLTVV.

This clonotype was counted only a few times. The chain is built from TRBV11-2 and TRBJ1-2; D is ambiguous. V shed 1 base and J shed 5 bases, with 11 bases lying between them. Germline V gene sequence: CDR1 SGHAT, CDR2 FQNNGV. The CDR3 totals 14 residues. In DNA, the CDR3 is TGTGCCAGCAGCTTAGCGGTCGGGGAGTATGGCTACACCTTC. This gives the protein CASSLAVGEYGYTF.

This clonotype showed up just a few times. The V and J genes are TRBV29-1 and TRBJ2-7; D call uncertain. The V end lost 6 bases, the J end lost 3 bases, and 12 bases lay between the germline ends. The germline gives CDR1 SQVTM, CDR2 ANQGSEA. The CDR3 length is 12 residues. DNA for the CDR3: TGCAGCGTCACCGGACGGATCTACGAGCAGTACTTC. This codes for CSVTGRIYEQYF.

This clonotype turned up a few times. The gene calls are TRBV7-2 and TRBJ1-2; D gene ambiguous. V dropped 1 base and J dropped 6 bases, with 9 bases sitting between them. Germline CDR1 and CDR2: SGHTA and FQGNSA. The CDR3 is 13 amino acids. The CDR3 protein is CASSLDGWDGYTF. The CDR3 DNA follows: TGTGCCAGCAGCTTAGATGGTTGGGATGGCTACACCTTC.

The chain uses TRBV12-3 or TRBV12-4 and TRBJ2-1, with 8 bases matching TRBD2. The CDR3 runs 15 residues. V was clipped by 4 bases and J by 7 bases; unmatched bases: 9. CDR3 nucleotides: TGTGCCAGCAGTTCGGGCGGGACTAGTAGAAATGAGCAGTTCTTC. Translated, it gives CASSSGGTSRNEQFF.

The rearrangement uses TRBV6-1 and TRBJ1-2; tentatively, D is TRBD1 (6 bases). The CDR3 loop spans 14 amino acids. With 5 bases removed from V and 4 bases from J, the gap between germline ends came to 14 bases. Germline lookup yields CDR1 MNHNS and CDR2 SASEGT. CDR3 amino acids: CASSLQGFGYGYTF. The DNA for the CDR3 is TGTGCCAGCAGTCTACAGGGATTTGGCTATGGCTACACCTTC.

The chain carries TRBV4-1 and TRBJ1-1, with D possibly TRBD1 on 5 matching bases. The V gene lost 8 bases and the J gene lost 4 bases, with 5 bases spanning the gap. The V gene's germline CDR1 is MGHRA and CDR2 YSYEKL. This CDR3 spans 10 amino acids. The CDR3 reads CASQGTEAFF. The CDR3 bases are TGCGCCAGCCAGGGCACTGAAGCTTTCTTT.

V gene TRBV20-1 combines with J gene TRBJ2-3, with 7 bases aligning to TRBD2. Germline V gene data show CDR1 as DFQATT and CDR2 as SNEGSKA (reference sequence). The trim removed 4 bases at V and 0 bases at J, leaving 7 bases unmatched. The CDR3 sequence is 15 residues long. The CDR3 DNA reads as TGCAGTGCTACGCGTCGGCGGGGGAGCACAGATACGCAGTATTTT. This sequence encodes CSATRRRGSTDTQYF.

This CDR3 reads CASSETGPGANVLTF. In nucleotides, the CDR3 is TGTGCCAGCAGTGAGACAGGCCCTGGGGCCAACGTCCTGACTTTC. The gene calls are TRBV6-5 and TRBJ2-6, with D possibly matching TRBD1 (6 bases). The CDR3 sequence is 15 residues long. V was cut by 5 bases and J by 2 bases, with 10 bases left in between. CDR1 is MNHEY and CDR2 is SVGAGI in the germline V gene.

The chain recombines TRBV28 with TRBJ2-5; TRBD2 matches 14 bases. After removal of 4 bases from V and 3 bases from J, the junction contained 4 bases not matched to a gene. This CDR3 spans 16 amino acids. The V gene's germline CDR1 is MDHEN and CDR2 SYDVKM. As DNA, the CDR3 is TGTGCCAGCAGTTGGGGACTAGCGGGAGTCAAAGAGACCCAGTACTTC. Its translation is CASSWGLAGVKETQYF.

On this clonotype: This sequence may be a read error, since a much larger clone differs from it by one base. CDR3 sequence (DNA): TGTACCAGCAGTGGCGACAGGGTAACCGAGCAGTACTTC. Translation gives CTSSGDRVTEQYF. The chain combines TRBV2 with TRBJ2-7, with TRBD1 identical over 7 bases. CDR1 is SNHLY and CDR2 is FYNNEI in the germline V gene. CDR3 length equals 13 residues.

The chain joins TRBV9 to TRBJ1-6; D unclear. Deletions cut 2 bases from V and 8 bases from J, with 14 bases between. This CDR3 is built from 15 residues. Germline loops: CDR1 SGDLS, CDR2 YYNGEE. The CDR3 DNA reads as TGTGCCAGCAGCGTCTCGGCCACCCGTCATTCACCCCTCCACTTT. This gives the protein CASSVSATRHSPLHF.

This CDR3 reads CAIPESSPSYEQYF. In DNA form, the CDR3 reads TGTGCCATCCCAGAGAGTAGCCCCTCCTACGAGCAGTACTTC. This rearrangement joins TRBV10-3 to TRBJ2-7; D unclear. V was pared by 8 bases and J by 0 bases, with 14 bases between. This CDR3 is 14 amino acids long. Germline V gene lookup returns CDR1 ENHRY and CDR2 SYGVKD.

This rearrangement joins TRBV4-1 to TRBJ2-3; no definite D call. The CDR3 loop spans 16 amino acids. Germline CDR1 reads MGHRA; CDR2 reads YSYEKL. Trimming shortened V by 1 base and J by 0 bases, and 11 bases separated the two germline ends. The CDR3 loop reads CASSQGKVSSTDTQYF. The DNA of the CDR3 is TGCGCCAGCAGCCAAGGCAAGGTGTCTAGCACAGATACGCAGTATTTT.

This chain connects TRBV2 to TRBJ1-5, with D perhaps matching TRBD1 (6 bases). Germline-derived CDR1 and CDR2 are SNHLY and FYNNEI. Trimming stripped 5 bases from V and 4 bases from J, with 12 bases between. The CDR3 sequence is 14 residues long. The CDR3 DNA reads TGTGCCAGCAGTCGGGGGGCCACAAATCAGCCCCAGCATTTT. Translated: CASSRGATNQPQHF.

V and J are TRBV6-1 and TRBJ2-3; D is unresolved. V gave up 8 bases and J gave up 4 bases, with 13 bases separating them. The V gene's germline CDR1 is MNHNS and CDR2 SASEGT. This CDR3 is 13 amino acids long. CDR3 loop: CASLRNPPDTQYF. CDR3 nucleotide sequence: TGTGCCAGCCTAAGAAACCCCCCAGATACGCAGTATTTT.

In its sample, this clonotype was seen a few times. This rearrangement joins TRBV19 to TRBJ1-2; D may be TRBD1 (6 bases). There are 13 residues in the CDR3. Germline V CDR1 and CDR2: LNHDA, SQIVND (reference sequence). V lost 7 bases and J 7 bases, leaving 16 bases between the germline ends. CDR3 sequence: CASMDGRGLGYTF. CDR3 coding DNA: TGTGCCAGTATGGACGGCAGGGGTCTTGGCTACACCTTC.

In its sample, this clonotype was seen many times. The chain couples TRBV27 to TRBJ2-7; 9 bases agree with TRBD1. Germline CDR1 is MNHEY and CDR2 is SMNVEV (reference sequence). V was clipped by 8 bases and J by 1 base; unmatched bases: 3. This CDR3 has 13 residues. For the CDR3, the DNA is TGTGCCAGCGGACAGGGGCCATCCTACGAGCAGTACTTC. It is translated as CASGQGPSYEQYF.

The chain couples TRBV30 to TRBJ2-3; D unclear. Germline CDR1 GTSNPN, CDR2 SVGIG (reference sequence). This CDR3 contains 13 residues. Trimming cost V 5 bases and J 5 bases, with 14 bases left between them. The CDR3 region has the DNA TGTGCCTGGGATCCCCAGCTACAAGATACGCAGTATTTT. Translation gives CAWDPQLQDTQYF.

The chain has TRBV20-1 and TRBJ2-5; D is undetermined. V was cut by 4 bases and J by 11 bases, with 17 bases left in between. Germline CDR1 is DFQATT and CDR2 is SNEGSKA (reference sequence). The CDR3 spans 12 residues. This CDR3 is CSAKPNPYKQYF. CDR3 nucleotides: TGCAGTGCTAAGCCCAACCCCTACAAGCAGTACTTC.

This clonotype was seen a handful of times. CDR3 in DNA: TGCAGTGTTAAACTAGCTGGGCAAGAGACCCAGTACTTC. Its translation: CSVKLAGQETQYF. The rearrangement uses TRBV20-1 and TRBJ2-5, with D possibly TRBD2 on 6 matching bases. V lost 7 bases and J lost 2, with 14 bases in between. In germline, CDR1 is DFQATT, CDR2 SNEGSKA (reference sequence). The CDR3 length is 13 residues.